This T cell receptor (beta chain) comes out of a study of T cells in Graves' hyperthyroidism and ophthalmopathy. Study-level information: Upon initial diagnosis and before any treatment, peripheral blood was collected. General study findings and limits: Blood also carried most thyroid clonotypes expanded above 0.001.

Clinical symptoms, serum thyroxine, TRAb, thyroid ultrasound and orbital computed tomography established diagnosis. Cells are PBMCs isolated from more than 8.5 ml of fresh blood. Amplified regions were TCR beta CDR3 sequences from RNA transcripts. HTBI primers were employed in a first-round RT-PCR of the TCR CDR3. TCRdb passed the multiplex PCR reads through MiXCR, listing each CDR3 protein once. This sample yields 640,000 or so distinct CDR3 sequences, of which 12% to 15% are seen a single time; about 6.6% belongs to the top ten. This CDR3 region has 20 residues. CDR1 and CDR2 from the germline V gene are SGHTA and FQGNSA. Concerning this clonotype: Its cognate antigen is unknown. This clone may be a read error of a much larger clone one base away.

The chain recombines TRBV7-2 with TRBJ1-2; D is unresolved. This receptor was identified in a woman aged 18-29 years with Graves' ophthalmopathy. The sequencing sample was made of blood. CDR3 DNA: TGTGCCGGCAGCACCCTGGGAGTTGCGAGCATCGCGACGGGTCGGAGTGGCTACACCTTC. Protein: CAGSTLGVASIATGRSGYTF.